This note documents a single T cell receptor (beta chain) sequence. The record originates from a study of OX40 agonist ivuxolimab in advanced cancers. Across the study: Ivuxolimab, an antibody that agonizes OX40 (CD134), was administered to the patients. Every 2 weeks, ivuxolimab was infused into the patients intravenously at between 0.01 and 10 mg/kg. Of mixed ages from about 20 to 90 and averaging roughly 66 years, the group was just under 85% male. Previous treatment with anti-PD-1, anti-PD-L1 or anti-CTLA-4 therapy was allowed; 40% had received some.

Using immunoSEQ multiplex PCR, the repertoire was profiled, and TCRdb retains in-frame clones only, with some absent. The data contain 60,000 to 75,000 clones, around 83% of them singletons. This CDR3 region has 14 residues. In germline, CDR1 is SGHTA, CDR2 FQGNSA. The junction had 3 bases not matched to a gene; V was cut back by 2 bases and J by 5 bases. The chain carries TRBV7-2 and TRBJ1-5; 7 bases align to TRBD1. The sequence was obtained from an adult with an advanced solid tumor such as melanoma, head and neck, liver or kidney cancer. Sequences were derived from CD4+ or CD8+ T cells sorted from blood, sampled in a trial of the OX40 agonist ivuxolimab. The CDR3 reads CASSLRQGDQPQHF. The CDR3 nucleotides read TGTGCCAGCAGCTTAAGACAGGGAGATCAGCCCCAGCATTTT.